This T cell receptor (beta chain) derives from a study of Ad26.COV2.S vaccination and SARS-CoV-2 variants (dated by TCRdb to the early 2020s). Context from the whole study: Donors in the vaccine arm were drawn from COV1001, a multicentre, randomized, double-blind, placebo-controlled phase I-IIa trial testing Ad26.COV2.S in healthy adults. The specificity and breadth of SARS-CoV-2-reactive T cell receptors after Ad26.COV2.S vaccination were assessed by TCRbeta repertoire sequencing. The TCR-sequenced set comprised about 32 samples: some 19 Ad26.COV2.S vaccine recipients, 5 placebo recipients and 8 SARS-CoV-2 convalescent individuals. Investigators did not know the trial group allocation while performing experiments and assessing outcomes. Ad26.COV2.S was given intramuscularly at 5x10^10 or 1x10^11 viral particles, as a single shot or as two shots 56 days apart. Participants in the trial were split at random into five groups of five each, receiving low-dose or high-dose Ad26.COV2.S once or twice, or else placebo on both occasions.

Taken with the paper, the label for treatment or condition translates to: about 20 received Ad26.COV2.S at low or high dose, single or two shots; 5 received placebo; per-sample allocation not given. For vaccine and placebo recipients, repertoires were sequenced using samples collected on day 63 after the first injection. Cohort 1b enrolled 25 to 30 adults aged 18-55 years at a single site in Boston, USA, between 29 July and 7 August 2020. Ad26.COV2.S was a replication-incompetent adenovirus type 26 vector that expressed a prefusion-stabilized SARS-CoV-2 spike protein derived from the original Wuhan strain. A remark on this clone: The clone's antigen remains unknown. No much larger clone exists at a distance of one base, and base qualities are not known.

The full study reports these points: After vaccination, substantial breadth of spike-specific CD8+ and CD4+ T cell responses was reported. Vaccine and placebo recipients had similar non-spike TCR breadth, a finding consistent with the vaccine containing only spike. Comparing responses between vaccine doses or regimens was not something the study was powered to do. It was noted by the authors that total T cell responses may have been underestimated by the TCR breadth and depth analyses. Spike-specific TCR breadth was higher in Ad26.COV2.S recipients than in placebo recipients (P = 0.0014).

The immunoSEQ Assay was used to sequence TCRbeta CDR3 regions. After extraction, genomic DNA underwent amplification by bias-controlled multiplex PCR, followed by high-throughput sequencing. In the original analysis: Collapsing and filtering of sequences were performed to quantify the absolute abundance of each unique TCRbeta CDR3 region. T cell fraction was estimated by normalizing TCRbeta template counts to usable DNA, with usable DNA measured through amplification of reference genes found in all nucleated cells. Repertoire TCRs were annotated as SARS-CoV-2-specific by exact matching of V gene, CDR3 amino acid sequence and J gene to a known reactive TCR set. The reference SARS-CoV-2 TCR set was derived from MIRA and filtered for enrichment in COVID-19-positive ImmuneCODE repertoires, a step that removed public or cross-reactive TCRs. Using the MIRA antigens, annotated TCRs were further analysed by specific ORF or by position within an ORF. Depth was the summed frequency of annotated unique rearrangements, while breadth was defined as annotated unique rearrangements over total unique productive rearrangements. Two-sided Wilcoxon rank-sum tests were used to compare TCR breadth between groups. The table was pulled from immuneACCESS by TCRdb, which kept in-frame rearrangements only. Such tables lose some clones; where checked, under half of the loss comes from unresolved V genes, and the rest has no known cause. From that table come the V and J calls and clone size; the DNA was used to work out D and trimming. This sample is represented by about 420,000 clones; around 87% of them were singletons. The leading ten clones occupy around 3.6% of the sample.

There are 13 amino acids in the CDR3, from cysteine to phenylalanine inclusive. Only the CDR3 portion is preserved as DNA: 39 bases, with reading frame beginning at the first base. The germline V gene provides CDR1 MDHEN and CDR2 SYDVKM. V is clipped by 8 bases and J by 1 base, and the sequence between their germline boundaries is 11 bases long. This TCR derives from a person aged 18-65 years who received the Ad26.COV2.S COVID-19 vaccine or a placebo. This sequence uses TRBV28 and TRBJ1-2; TRBD1 is a weak D gene call, 6 bases matching. The starting material was peripheral blood, obtained in a trial of Ad26.COV2.S vaccine versus placebo. The CDR3 sequence is CASVRGLNYGYTF. The nucleotide sequence is TGTGCCAGCGTTCGGGGGCTTAACTATGGCTACACCTTC.